The T cell receptor beta chain under discussion was sequenced for a study of T-cell reconstitution after alpha-beta-depleted transplantation in children (TCRdb year 2016). Background on the whole study: Using TCR repertoire profiling, the study quantitatively followed how T-cell immune reconstitution unfolded in children after TCRalphabeta/CD19-depleted allogeneic hematopoietic cell transplantation. General study outcomes and caveats: Over the following months the frequencies of hyperexpanded clones went down, and after one year T-cell counts and TCRbeta diversity were mostly credited to newly produced T cells. In some patients, high TCRbeta diversity at day 60 was attributed to recipient T cells and intrathymic progenitors that had survived conditioning. Apparently early alphabetaT-cell count recovery about two months after transplant reportedly relied on only several hundred rapidly expanded clones derived from non-depleted graft cells.

The treatment or condition label on this specimen signifies: allogeneic hematopoietic cell transplantation with graft depleted of TCRalphabeta T cells and CD19 B cells. TCRalphabeta/CD19-depleted allogeneic hematopoietic cell grafts were given to the transplant recipients, all of whom were children. The library was prepared using PCR. The sequencer listed for this sample is Illumina HiSeq 2500. To normalize quantification of the TCRbeta repertoire, the TCR libraries were built with molecular barcoding that relied on unique molecular identifiers. TCRdb's own reprocessing of the public reads used fastp at Q25 and MiXCR and kept productive beta chains. Rows are unified per CDR3 protein, each entry keeping the most common DNA and genes. Present in this sample are under 850,000 distinct CDR3 sequences, less than 15% of which were seen just once. Around 0.8% of the sample is held by the ten biggest clonotypes.

CDR1 and CDR2 were assigned from the germline V gene (reference sequence) as SGHAT and FQDESV. Trimming takes 1 base off V and 8 bases off J; junction bases not matched to a gene: 10. The CDR3 goes from the cysteine to the phenylalanine over 16 residues. Only the CDR3 region is kept as DNA, spanning 48 bases read in frame from base 1. Of note for this clonotype: Its antigen remains unidentified. No much larger clonotype is one base removed from it; base qualities were not supplied.

The sample in question was PBMCs, obtained before TCRalphabeta/CD19-depleted stem cell transplant. The rearrangement combines TRBV11-1 with TRBJ2-3; TRBD2 matches 9 bases in the middle. The receptor's source is a girl aged 2-10 years with congenital amegakaryocytic thrombocytopenia, due to receive a stem cell transplant. In nucleotide form, the sequence is TGTGCCAGCAGCTTAGACTATAGCGGGAGTCGAGGTACGCAGTATTTT. The translation is CASSLDYSGSRGTQYF. With the rest looked up from the reference TRBV11-1 and TRBJ2-3 genes rather than sequenced, the full variable domain is EAEVAQSPRYKITEKSQAVAFWCDPISGHATLYWYRQILGQGPELLVQFQDESVVDDSQLPKDRFSAERLKGVDSTLKIQPAELGDSAMYLCASSLDYSGSRGTQYFGPGTRLTVL.